This TCR beta chain was observed in a study of T cells in Graves' hyperthyroidism and ophthalmopathy. This clonotype was counted ten times or more. The length of the CDR3 is 15 residues. From germline, CDR1 is SGHAT and CDR2 FQNNGV. Trimming removed 0 bases at V and 4 bases at J, with 10 bases between. Using RNA transcripts as the source, TCR beta CDR3 regions were amplified. HTBI primers were the set used in a first-round RT-PCR of the TCR CDR3. One entry per CDR3 protein, called by TCRdb with MiXCR from the multiplex PCR reads. This table has over 350,000 distinct CDR3 sequences, over 12% appearing once. Using 9.5 to 10 ml of fresh peripheral blood, PBMCs were prepared.

The sample was blood. This clonotype originated in a man between 18 and 35 years old with Graves' ophthalmopathy. V is TRBV11-2 and J is TRBJ1-5; D unclear. The CDR3 loop is CASSLDGSRNQPQHF. For the CDR3, the DNA is TGTGCCAGCAGCTTAGACGGTAGTCGGAATCAGCCCCAGCATTTT.